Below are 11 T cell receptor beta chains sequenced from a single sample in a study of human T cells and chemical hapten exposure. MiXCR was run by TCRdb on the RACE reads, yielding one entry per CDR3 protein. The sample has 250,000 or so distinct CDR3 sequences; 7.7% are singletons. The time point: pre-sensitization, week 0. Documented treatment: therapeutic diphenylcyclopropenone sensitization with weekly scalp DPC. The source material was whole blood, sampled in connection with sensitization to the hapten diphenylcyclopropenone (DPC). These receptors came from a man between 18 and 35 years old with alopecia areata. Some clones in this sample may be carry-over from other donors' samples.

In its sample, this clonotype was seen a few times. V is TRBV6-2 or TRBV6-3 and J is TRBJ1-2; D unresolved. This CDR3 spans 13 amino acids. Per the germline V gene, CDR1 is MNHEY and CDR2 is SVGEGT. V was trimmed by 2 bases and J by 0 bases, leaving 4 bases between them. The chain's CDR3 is CASSYRTNYGYTF. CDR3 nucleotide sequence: TGTGCCAGCAGTTACAGGACTAACTATGGCTACACCTTC.

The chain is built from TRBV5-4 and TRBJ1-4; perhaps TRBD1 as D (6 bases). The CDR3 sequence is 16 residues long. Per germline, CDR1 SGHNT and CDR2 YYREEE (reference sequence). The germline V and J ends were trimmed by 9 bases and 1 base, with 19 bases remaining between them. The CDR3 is CATSGGQSGTNEKLFF. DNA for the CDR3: TGTGCCACGTCGGGGGGGCAGTCCGGAACTAATGAAAAACTGTTTTTT.

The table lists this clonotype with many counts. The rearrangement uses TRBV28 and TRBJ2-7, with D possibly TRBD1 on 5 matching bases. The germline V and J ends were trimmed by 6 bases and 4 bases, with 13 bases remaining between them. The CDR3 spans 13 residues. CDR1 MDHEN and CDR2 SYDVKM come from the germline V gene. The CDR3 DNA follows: TGTGCCAGCAGAAATACGACAGTGTACGAGCAGTACTTC. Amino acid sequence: CASRNTTVYEQYF. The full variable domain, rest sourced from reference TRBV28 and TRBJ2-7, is DVKVTQSSRYLVKRTGEKVFLECVQDMDHENMFWYRQDPGLGLRLIYFSYDVKMKEKGDIPEGYSVSREKKERFSLILESASTNQTSMYLCASRNTTVYEQYFGPGTRLTVT.

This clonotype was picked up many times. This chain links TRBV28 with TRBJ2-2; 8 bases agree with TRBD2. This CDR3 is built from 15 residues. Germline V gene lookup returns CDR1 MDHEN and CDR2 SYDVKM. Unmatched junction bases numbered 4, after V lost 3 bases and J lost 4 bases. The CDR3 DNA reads TGTGCCAGCAGTTTTCGGGGGGGGCCCACCGGGGAGCTGTTTTTT. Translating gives CASSFRGGPTGELFF.

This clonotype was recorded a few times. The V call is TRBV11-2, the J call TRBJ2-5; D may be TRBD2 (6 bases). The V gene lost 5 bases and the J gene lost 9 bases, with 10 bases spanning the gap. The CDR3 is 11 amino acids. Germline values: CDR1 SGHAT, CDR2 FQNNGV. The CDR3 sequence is CASSTREAQYF. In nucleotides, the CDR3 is TGTGCCAGCAGCACCAGGGAGGCCCAGTACTTC.

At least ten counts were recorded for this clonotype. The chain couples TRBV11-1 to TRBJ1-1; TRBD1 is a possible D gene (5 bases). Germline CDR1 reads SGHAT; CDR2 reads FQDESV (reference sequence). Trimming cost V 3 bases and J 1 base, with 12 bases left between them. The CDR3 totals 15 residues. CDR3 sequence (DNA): TGTGCCAGCAGCTTGGGGGTTTCCGGGAACACTGAAGCTTTCTTT. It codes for CASSLGVSGNTEAFF.

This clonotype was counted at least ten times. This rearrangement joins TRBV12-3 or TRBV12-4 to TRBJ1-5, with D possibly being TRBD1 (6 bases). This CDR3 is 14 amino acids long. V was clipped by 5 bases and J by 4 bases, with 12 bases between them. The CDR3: CASSTNRVNQPQHF. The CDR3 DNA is TGTGCCAGCAGTACAAACAGGGTAAATCAGCCCCAGCATTTT.

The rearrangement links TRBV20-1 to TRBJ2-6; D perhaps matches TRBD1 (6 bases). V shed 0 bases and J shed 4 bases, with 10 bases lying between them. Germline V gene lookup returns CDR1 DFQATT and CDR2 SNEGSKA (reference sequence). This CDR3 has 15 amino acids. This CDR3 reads CSARDPRGGANVLTF. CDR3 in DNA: TGCAGTGCTAGAGATCCCAGGGGAGGGGCCAACGTCCTGACTTTC.

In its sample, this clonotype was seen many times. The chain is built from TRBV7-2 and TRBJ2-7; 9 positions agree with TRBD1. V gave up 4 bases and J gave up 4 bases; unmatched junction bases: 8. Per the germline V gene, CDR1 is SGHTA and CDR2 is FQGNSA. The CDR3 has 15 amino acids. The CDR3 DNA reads TGTGCCAGCAGCTCCAGGACAGGGGCGAATTACGAGCAGTACTTC. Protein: CASSSRTGANYEQYF.

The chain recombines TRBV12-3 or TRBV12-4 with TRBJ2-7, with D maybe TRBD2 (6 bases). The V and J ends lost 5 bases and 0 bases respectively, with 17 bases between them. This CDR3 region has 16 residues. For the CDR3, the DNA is TGTGCCAGCAGTGCCCCGGGACTTTCAAGCTCCTACGAGCAGTACTTC. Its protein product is CASSAPGLSSSYEQYF.

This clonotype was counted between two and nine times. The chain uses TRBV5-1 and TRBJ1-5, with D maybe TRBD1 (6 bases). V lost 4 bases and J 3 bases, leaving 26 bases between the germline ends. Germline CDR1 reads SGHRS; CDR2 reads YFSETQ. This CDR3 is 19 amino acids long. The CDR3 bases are TGCGCCAGCAGCCTGCACCTTCTTCCGGGACACTCGCCCAATCAGCCCCAGCATTTT. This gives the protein CASSLHLLPGHSPNQPQHF.